The rows below give T cell receptor beta chains drawn from one sample of a study of shared clonotypes between healthy human individuals. TCRdb's copy holds only in-frame clones and misses some; the assay was immunoSEQ multiplex PCR. In the table there are over 2,000,000 clones, just over 90% of which are singletons. Sequenced input: naive CD8+ T cells from PBMCs. These receptors were taken from a man aged 18 to 30 in good health. Some clones in this sample may be carry-over from other donors' samples. Both conserved end residues are part of each CDR3. D genes are given only for firm matches. Some rows mark clone size as missing; the rest say once, few, many or name a class of expanded clone.

J: TRBJ2-7; size: -; D: -; V: TRBV11-2; CDR3: CASSLGRVYEQYF
J: TRBJ2-3; size: -; D: -; V: TRBV9; CDR3: CASSPHLGPGTDTQYF
J: TRBJ1-1; size: once; D: TRBD1; V: TRBV9; CDR3: CASRPDRGTTEAFF
J: TRBJ1-2; size: -; D: TRBD1; V: TRBV29-1; CDR3: CSVGGQGFNYGYTF
J: TRBJ1-3; size: -; D: -; V: TRBV9; CDR3: CASSPAGAGNTIYF
J: TRBJ2-7; size: -; D: TRBD1; V: TRBV6-1; CDR3: CASSEAGQGVYEQYF
J: TRBJ2-7; size: few; D: TRBD2; V: TRBV27; CDR3: CASSVSGTGEQYF
J: -; size: -; D: -; V: TRBV2; CDR3: CASSVGTSSSYEQYF
J: TRBJ2-7; size: -; D: -; V: TRBV5-6; CDR3: CASSLGPSSYEQYF
J: TRBJ2-2; size: -; D: TRBD1; V: TRBV4-1; CDR3: CASSQPPGTGNTGELFF
J: TRBJ2-5; size: -; D: TRBD1; V: TRBV28; CDR3: CASSLDPGGGSRYEETQYF
J: TRBJ2-3; size: -; D: TRBD2; V: TRBV27; CDR3: CASSLSLAGITDTQYF
J: TRBJ1-3; size: few; D: -; V: TRBV9; CDR3: CASSVDGSPGNTIYF
J: TRBJ2-1; size: -; D: TRBD2; V: TRBV5-6; CDR3: CASSLVLAGGSNEQFF
J: TRBJ2-1; size: -; D: -; V: TRBV7-9; CDR3: CASSLAIAEYNEQFF
J: TRBJ2-7; size: -; D: -; V: TRBV7-9; CDR3: CASQDGSYEQYF
J: TRBJ2-6; size: -; D: -; V: TRBV27; CDR3: CASSPGFGLSGANVLTF
J: TRBJ1-2; size: -; D: -; V: TRBV28; CDR3: CASSLYGGLNYGYTF
J: TRBJ2-3; size: once; D: -; V: TRBV7-8; CDR3: CASSLGGGGSLDTQYF
J: TRBJ2-1; size: -; D: -; V: TRBV27; CDR3: CASGVNEQFF
J: TRBJ2-7; size: once; D: -; V: TRBV4-3; CDR3: CASSPRDSTYEQYF
J: TRBJ2-1; size: -; D: -; V: TRBV13; CDR3: CASSLRAGHEQFF
J: TRBJ1-2; size: once; D: -; V: TRBV28; CDR3: CASSLSVYGYTF
J: TRBJ2-3; size: -; D: TRBD2; V: TRBV10-3; CDR3: CAIGGTSGPGRAQYF
J: TRBJ2-7; size: few; D: -; V: TRBV28; CDR3: CASSWGYEQYF
J: TRBJ2-1; size: -; D: -; V: TRBV2; CDR3: CASSEASYDEQFF
J: TRBJ2-7; size: -; D: -; V: TRBV27; CDR3: CASSLYSLGTYEQYF
J: TRBJ1-2; size: -; D: -; V: TRBV10-3; CDR3: CAISDDSLYGYTF
J: TRBJ2-7; size: -; D: -; V: TRBV6-5; CDR3: CASSYSIYEQYF
J: TRBJ1-2; size: -; D: TRBD1; V: TRBV9; CDR3: CASSPTGGVLYGYTF
J: TRBJ2-7; size: -; D: TRBD2; V: TRBV4-1; CDR3: CASSQDGGLAGLVEQYF
J: TRBJ2-2; size: once; D: -; V: TRBV28; CDR3: CASKITGHRAGELFF
J: TRBJ1-4; size: -; D: -; V: TRBV27; CDR3: CASSMGTADEKLFF
J: TRBJ2-3; size: -; D: -; V: TRBV9; CDR3: CASSAQQDTQYF
J: TRBJ2-7; size: -; D: -; V: TRBV6-1; CDR3: CASSEVGYEQYF
J: TRBJ2-1; size: -; D: TRBD2; V: TRBV7-7; CDR3: CASSLGVSGYNEQFF
J: TRBJ2-1; size: -; D: -; V: TRBV6-1; CDR3: CASSENPGSDEQFF
J: TRBJ1-4; size: -; D: -; V: TRBV4-1; CDR3: CASSQEGPVNEKLFF
J: TRBJ2-2; size: once; D: -; V: TRBV12-5; CDR3: CASGLMPPTGRWGGELFF
J: TRBJ2-7; size: -; D: TRBD1; V: TRBV2; CDR3: CASTSTGSYEQYF
J: TRBJ2-1; size: -; D: TRBD2; V: TRBV5-1; CDR3: CASSLVGLATNEQFF
J: TRBJ1-1; size: -; D: -; V: TRBV27; CDR3: CASSIGGGSGTEAFF
J: TRBJ1-1; size: -; D: -; V: TRBV7-3; CDR3: CASSLGGRATEAFF
J: TRBJ2-6; size: -; D: -; V: TRBV19; CDR3: CASSTPRSVSGANVLTF
J: TRBJ1-5; size: -; D: -; V: TRBV19; CDR3: CASSADYNQPQHF